Below are 14 T cell receptor beta chains sequenced from a single sample in a study of T cell repertoires in cytomegalovirus infection. TCRdb analysed the reads with MiXCR anew, one entry per CDR3 protein. The sample lists about 920,000 distinct CDR3 sequences, around 31% seen once, with over 11% in the top ten. Their target antigens are unknown. The sample in question was cultured CD8+ T cells from PBMCs, obtained from culture after CMV antigen stimulation. These receptors were obtained from a human donor in good health (CMV status not recorded). Some clones in this sample may be carry-over from other donors' samples.

This clonotype was observed at least ten times. V usage is TRBV6-1 and J usage is TRBJ2-3; D not certain. The germline V gene has CDR1 MNHNS and CDR2 SASEGT. The CDR3 extends over 13 amino acids. V was shortened by 4 bases and J by 2 bases, with 7 bases between the two germline ends. This CDR3 reads CASSAGHTDTQYF. Written as DNA, the CDR3 is TGTGCCAGCAGTGCTGGGCACACAGATACGCAGTATTTT.

The sample holds a few counts of this clonotype. The chain is built from TRBV6-2 or TRBV6-3 and TRBJ2-7; perhaps TRBD2 as D (5 bases). V was shortened by 3 bases and J by 4 bases, with 13 bases between the two germline ends. CDR1 and CDR2 (germline): MNHEY, SVGEGT. The CDR3 is 14 amino acids. The CDR3 here is CASSYEGVEYEQYV. The CDR3 DNA reads as TGTGCCAGCAGTTATGAGGGAGTGGAGTACGAGCAGTACGTC.

This clonotype was observed a few times. This chain connects TRBV4-1 to TRBJ1-2; maybe TRBD1 (5 bases). The germline V gene has CDR1 MGHRA and CDR2 YSYEKL. There are 15 residues in the CDR3. Trimming removed 0 bases from V and 4 bases from J, with 12 bases in between. CDR3 sequence: CASSQDPTGVYGYTF. In DNA, the CDR3 is TGCGCCAGCAGCCAAGATCCGACGGGGGTCTATGGCTACACCTTC.

This clonotype was seen more than once but under ten times. V and J are TRBV2 and TRBJ2-2; tentatively, D is TRBD1 (5 bases). The V gene's germline CDR1 is SNHLY and CDR2 FYNNEI. V shed 8 bases and J shed 3 bases, with 13 bases lying between them. The CDR3 runs to 14 residues. CDR3 DNA sequence: TGTGCCAGCGGAACCACAGGTTACACCGGGGAGCTGTTTTTT. Amino acid sequence: CASGTTGYTGELFF.

The sample holds one count of this clonotype. The rearrangement joins TRBV7-3 to TRBJ1-1; no definite D call. Germline assignment: CDR1 SGHTA and CDR2 FQGTGA. Trimming removed 4 bases from V and 5 bases from J, with 5 bases in between. The CDR3 has 11 amino acids. This chain's CDR3 is CASSSETEAFF. In DNA, the CDR3 is TGTGCCAGCAGCTCAGAGACTGAAGCTTTCTTT.

The chain combines TRBV5-1 with TRBJ2-1, with unresolved D. CDR1 SGHRS and CDR2 YFSETQ come from the germline V gene. The V gene lost 0 bases and the J gene lost 4 bases, with 20 bases spanning the gap. CDR3 length: 18 residues. The CDR3 DNA is TGCGCCAGCAGCTTGGGGACCGTAAATAAAGTCCCATACAATGAGCAGTTCTTC. Its protein product is CASSLGTVNKVPYNEQFF. The full variable domain, with the rest looked up from reference TRBV5-1 and TRBJ2-1, is KAGVTQTPRYLIKTRGQQVTLSCSPISGHRSVSWYQQTPGQGLQFLFEYFSETQRNKGNFPGRFSGRQFSNSRSEMNVSTLELGDSALYLCASSLGTVNKVPYNEQFFGPGTRLTVL.

The chain combines TRBV28 with TRBJ2-7; no reliable D call. The CDR3 extends over 11 amino acids. With 6 bases removed from V and 7 bases from J, the gap between germline ends came to 10 bases. The germline gives CDR1 MDHEN, CDR2 SYDVKM. Here the CDR3 DNA reads TGTGCCAGCAGCCTACAGCTGGAGCAGTACTTC. It is translated as CASSLQLEQYF.

The chain has TRBV5-6 and TRBJ2-7; TRBD2 agrees at 11 bases. J gave up 3 bases and V 2 bases, and 1 base lay outside the gene matches. There are 14 residues in the CDR3. The germline gives CDR1 SGHDT, CDR2 YYEEEE. The CDR3 DNA sequence: TGTGCCAGCAGCTTCGGGACTAGCGGCTACGAGCAGTACGTC. Residues: CASSFGTSGYEQYV.

The V call is TRBV20-1, the J call TRBJ2-1, with 12 bases identical to TRBD2. The length of the CDR3 is 14 residues. After removal of 6 bases from V and 4 bases from J, the junction contained 4 bases not matched to a gene. From germline, CDR1 is DFQATT and CDR2 SNEGSKA (reference sequence). Written as DNA, the CDR3 is TGCAGTGCGCCCGGGACTAGCGGGTACAATGAGCAGTTCTTC. It codes for CSAPGTSGYNEQFF.

The rearrangement uses TRBV9 and TRBJ1-3, with TRBD1 matching over 7 bases. The ends lost 3 bases at V and 7 bases at J; junction bases unmatched: 1. Per germline, CDR1 SGDLS and CDR2 YYNGEE. The CDR3 sequence is 12 residues long. CDR3 DNA: TGTGCCAGCAGCGCACAGGGGAACACCATATATTTT. This translates into CASSAQGNTIYF.

CDR3 amino acids: CASSESGQATYNEQFF. The DNA for the CDR3 is TGTGCCAGCAGTGAATCGGGACAGGCTACCTACAATGAGCAGTTCTTC. The rearrangement uses TRBV6-4 and TRBJ2-1; 8 bases are shared with TRBD1. Germline V gene sequence: CDR1 MRHNA, CDR2 SNTAGT. V trimming: 3 bases; J trimming: 2 bases; junction bases outside the gene matches: 6. The CDR3 has 16 amino acids.

The V call is TRBV7-9, the J call TRBJ2-5, with 8 bases matching TRBD2. Per germline, CDR1 SEHNR and CDR2 FQNEAQ (reference sequence). This CDR3 is built from 16 residues. With 5 bases clipped from V and 1 base from J, the junction kept 9 bases outside the gene matches. The CDR3 DNA is TGTGCCAGCAGCCTTCCCCGGGGGGGGTTCCAAGAGACCCAGTACTTC. Protein product: CASSLPRGGFQETQYF.

The chain is built from TRBV12-5 and TRBJ2-7; TRBD1 matches at 7 bases. V trimming: 6 bases; J trimming: 5 bases; junction bases outside the gene matches: 7. Per germline, CDR1 LGHNT and CDR2 FRNRAP. This CDR3 comprises 13 residues. CDR3 DNA sequence: TGTGCTAGTGGGATCTACAGGGGCCACGAGCAGTACTTC. Amino acid sequence: CASGIYRGHEQYF.

This clonotype was counted ten times or more. This CDR3 is CASSSRGAYQETQYF. The CDR3 DNA is TGTGCCAGCAGCTCGAGGGGGGCGTACCAAGAGACCCAGTACTTC. The V and J genes are TRBV7-2 and TRBJ2-5; the D gene could be TRBD1 or TRBD2 (6 bases each). Germline CDR1 SGHTA, CDR2 FQGNSA. V was trimmed by 4 bases and J by 0 bases, leaving 12 bases between them. The length of the CDR3 is 15 residues. Full variable domain (remainder filled in from reference TRBV7-2 and TRBJ2-5): GAGVSQSPSNKVTEKGKDVELRCDPISGHTALYWYRQSLGQGLEFLIYFQGNSAPDKSGLPSDRFSAERTGGSVSTLTIQRTQQEDSAVYLCASSSRGAYQETQYFGPGTRLLVL.